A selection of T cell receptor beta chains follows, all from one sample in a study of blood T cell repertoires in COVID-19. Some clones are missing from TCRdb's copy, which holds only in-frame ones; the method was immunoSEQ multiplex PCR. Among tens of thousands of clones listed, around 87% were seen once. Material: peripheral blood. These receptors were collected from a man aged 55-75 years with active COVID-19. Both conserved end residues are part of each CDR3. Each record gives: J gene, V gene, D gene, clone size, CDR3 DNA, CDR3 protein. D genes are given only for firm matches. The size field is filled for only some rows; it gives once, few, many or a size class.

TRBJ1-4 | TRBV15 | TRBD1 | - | TGTGCCACCGCTACAGGGGGAGGAACTAATGAAAAACTGTTTTTT | CATATGGGTNEKLFF
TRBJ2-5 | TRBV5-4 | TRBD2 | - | TGTGCCAGCAGCTTGGGACTAGCGGGGCAAGAGACCCAGTACTTC | CASSLGLAGQETQYF
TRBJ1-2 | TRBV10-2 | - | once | TGCGCCAGCAGTGGACAGTTTAACTATGGCTACACCTTC | CASSGQFNYGYTF
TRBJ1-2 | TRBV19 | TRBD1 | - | TGTGCCAGTGCCCGGGACAGGGGGGCTAACTATGGCTACACCTTC | CASARDRGANYGYTF
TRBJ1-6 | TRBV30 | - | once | TGTGCCTGGAACCATTTTATTAGGAGGGCGGCGGATTCACCCCTCCACTTT | CAWNHFIRRAADSPLHF
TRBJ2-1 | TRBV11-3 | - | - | TGTGCCAGCAGCTTAGACGGGAATGAGCAGTTCTTC | CASSLDGNEQFF
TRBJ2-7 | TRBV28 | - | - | TGTGCCAGCCACACCAGGCAGGGGAGTTACGAGCAGTACTTC | CASHTRQGSYEQYF
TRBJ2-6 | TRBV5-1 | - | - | TGCGCCAGCAGCTTGGTTGGCTTTACCCTCTCTGGGGCCAACGTCCTGACTTTC | CASSLVGFTLSGANVLTF
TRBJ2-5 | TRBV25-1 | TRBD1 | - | TGTGCCAGCAGTGAGGACAGGGGGCGAGTGGGGACCCAGTACTTC | CASSEDRGRVGTQYF
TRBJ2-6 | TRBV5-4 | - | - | TGTGCCAGCAGCTCCTTTGGGGCGACACCCTCTGGGGCCAACGTCCTGACTTTC | CASSSFGATPSGANVLTF
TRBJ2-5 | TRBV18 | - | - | TGTGCCAGCTCACCAGGCTTTAACCAAGAGACCCAGTACTTC | CASSPGFNQETQYF
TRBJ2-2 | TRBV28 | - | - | TGTGCCAGCAGCCAGGGGCGAGGAGGTCACACCGGGGAGCTGTTTTTT | CASSQGRGGHTGELFF
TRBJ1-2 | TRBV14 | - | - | TGTGCCAGCAGCCAAAGCGTCCGGTTAAACTATGGCTACACCTTC | CASSQSVRLNYGYTF
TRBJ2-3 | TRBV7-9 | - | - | TGTGCCAGCAGCTTAAATAGGGGAACAGATACGCAGTATTTT | CASSLNRGTDTQYF
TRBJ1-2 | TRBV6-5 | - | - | TGTGCCAGCAGTTACTCACAGGGTCCATATGGCTACACCTTC | CASSYSQGPYGYTF
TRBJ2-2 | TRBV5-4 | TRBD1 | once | TGTGCCAGCAGCCTTAGACAGGGCGCCGGGGAGCTGTTTTTT | CASSLRQGAGELFF
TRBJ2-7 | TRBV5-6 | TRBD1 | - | TGTGCCAGCAGCTTGATGCAGGGGGCTCTTAGTCTCTTCGAGCAGTACTTC | CASSLMQGALSLFEQYF
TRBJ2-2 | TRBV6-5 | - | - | TGTGCCAGCAGTACTCCTACCGGGGAGCTGTTTTTT | CASSTPTGELFF
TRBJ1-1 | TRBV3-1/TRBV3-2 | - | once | TGTGCCAGCAGCCAAGACGGGGGGAACACTGAAGCTTTCTTT | CASSQDGGNTEAFF
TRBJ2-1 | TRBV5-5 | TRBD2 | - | TGTGCCAGCAGCCCGGGGACGGGGGGAACCTACAATGAGCAGTTCTTC | CASSPGTGGTYNEQFF
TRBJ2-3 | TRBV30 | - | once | TGTGCCTGGAGACTCGATGCAGATACGCAGTATTTT | CAWRLDADTQYF
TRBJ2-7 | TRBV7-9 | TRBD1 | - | TGTGCCAGCAGCTTAGCACCGGACAGGGGCGAGCAGTACTTC | CASSLAPDRGEQYF
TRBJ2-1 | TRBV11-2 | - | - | TGTGCCAGCAGCTCGTACAGGGAATTGTTGAATGAGCAGTTCTTC | CASSSYRELLNEQFF
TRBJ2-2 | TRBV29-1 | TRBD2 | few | TGCAGCGTTGCCCCTAGCGGGAGGAACACCGGGGAGCTGTTTTTT | CSVAPSGRNTGELFF
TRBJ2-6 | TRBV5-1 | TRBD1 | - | TGCGCCAGCAGCTTGGGTTTTAACCGGGACAGGGGGAACACTGGGGCCAACGTCCTGACTTTC | CASSLGFNRDRGNTGANVLTF
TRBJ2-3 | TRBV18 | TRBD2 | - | TGTGCCAGCTCCCGGACGAGCGGGGGGTACACAGATACGCAGTATTTT | CASSRTSGGYTDTQYF
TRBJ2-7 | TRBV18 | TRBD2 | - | TGTGCCAGCTCACCGGGGCGGGGGGACTCCTACGAGCAGTACTTC | CASSPGRGDSYEQYF
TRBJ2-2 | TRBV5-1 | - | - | TGCGCCAGCAGTCCTCCCGGAGCCGGGGAGCTGTTTTTT | CASSPPGAGELFF
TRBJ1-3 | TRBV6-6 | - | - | TGTGCCGTCTGGAGCTCTGGAAACACCATATATTTT | CAVWSSGNTIYF
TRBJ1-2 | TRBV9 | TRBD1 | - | TGTGCCAGCAGCGTAGGGGGGACAGGGATTTATGGCTACACCTTC | CASSVGGTGIYGYTF
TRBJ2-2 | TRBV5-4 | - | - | TGTGCCAGCAGCTTGGGTGGGGGCGGCACCGGGGAGCTGTTTTTT | CASSLGGGGTGELFF
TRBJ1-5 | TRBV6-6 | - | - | TGTGCCACCAACGGGGTCTGGGGGCTTACCAATCAGCCCCAGCATTTT | CATNGVWGLTNQPQHF
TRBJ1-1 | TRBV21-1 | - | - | TGTGCCAGCAGCAAAAGGAGGGACGACACTGAAGCTTTCTTT | CASSKRRDDTEAFF
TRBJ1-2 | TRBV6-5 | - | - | TGTGCCAGCATCGCCGGGTCGGGAAACTATGGCTACACCTTC | CASIAGSGNYGYTF
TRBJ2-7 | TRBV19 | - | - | TGTGCCAGTAGTATAGGTGGGGGGAGCCACGAGCAGTACTTC | CASSIGGGSHEQYF
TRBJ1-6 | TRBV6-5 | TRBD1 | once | TGTGCCAGCAGGAGGGACAGGGGCTTTAATTCACCCCTCCACTTT | CASRRDRGFNSPLHF
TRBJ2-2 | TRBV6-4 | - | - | TGTGCCAGCAGTGAAAGAGGGGGCACCGGGGAGCTGTTTTTT | CASSERGGTGELFF
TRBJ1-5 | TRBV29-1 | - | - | TGCAGCGTTGGTTCTTCGGTCTATCAGCCCCAGCATTTT | CSVGSSVYQPQHF
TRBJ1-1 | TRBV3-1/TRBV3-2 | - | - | TGTGCCAGCAGCCCTACAGAAAACCCTGAAGCTTTCTTT | CASSPTENPEAFF
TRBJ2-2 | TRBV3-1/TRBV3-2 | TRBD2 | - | TGTGCCAGCAGCCAAGTTTTACTGGGGACTAGCGGGGGGAGACAGAACACCGGGGAGCTGTTTTTT | CASSQVLLGTSGGRQNTGELFF
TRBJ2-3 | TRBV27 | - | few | TGTGCCAGCAGTTTGGCGGGCCGCAGAGATACGCAGTATTTT | CASSLAGRRDTQYF
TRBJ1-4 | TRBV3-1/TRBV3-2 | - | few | TGTGCCAGCAGCTTAACATGGAGGAATGAAAAACTGTTTTTT | CASSLTWRNEKLFF
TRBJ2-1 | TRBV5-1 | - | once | TGCGCCAGCAGCTTGCAACAGACCTACAATGAGCAGTTCTTC | CASSLQQTYNEQFF
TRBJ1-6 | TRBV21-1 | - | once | TGTGCCAGCAGCAACAGACAGGGGAGCGAGGGGAATTCACCCCTCCACTTT | CASSNRQGSEGNSPLHF
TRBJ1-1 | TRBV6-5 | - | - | TGTGCCAGCAGTTGGGCGGGGAACACTGAAGCTTTCTTT | CASSWAGNTEAFF
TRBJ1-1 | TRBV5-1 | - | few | TGCGCCAGCAGCTTGAAGGTGTTTGGTCGGGGCACTGAAGCTTTCTTT | CASSLKVFGRGTEAFF